What follows describes a single TCR beta chain. Looked up from germline, CDR1 is SNHLY and CDR2 is FYNNEI. Trimming at V came to 7 bases and at J to 0 bases, leaving 2 bases not matched to a gene. The CDR3 is 14 amino acids. These data originate in a study of blood T cell repertoires in COVID-19. On the study more broadly: Collection of acute and convalescent COVID-19 samples took place in the United States, Italy and Spain. PBMCs, B-cell-depleted T cells, or T cells were the source of the cDNA or gDNA that made up the material.

Authors' data handling: Nucleated cell number was recorded as an estimate derived from reference gene primer amplification. The assay was immunoSEQ multiplex PCR, and TCRdb's table has in-frame clones only and misses some. That table gives V, J and clone size, and the DNA gave D and trimming. Of hundreds of thousands of clones listed, approximately 86% are singletons. V usage is TRBV2 and J usage is TRBJ2-1; 8 bases are a match to TRBD2. The sequence was collected from a woman aged 45-59 years who had recovered from COVID-19. The material sequenced was peripheral blood. CDR3 sequence: CASKGTSSYNEQFF. CDR3 nucleotide sequence: TGTGCCAGCAAGGGGACTAGCTCCTACAATGAGCAGTTCTTC.